This T cell receptor beta chain emerged from a study of shared clonotypes between healthy human individuals. In the study overall: Ranging from 18 to 49 in age, donors were a couple of women and a few men.

Sequencing was performed with immunoSEQ multiplex PCR; in TCRdb, only in-frame clones are kept and a portion is missing. The profile shows about 2.1 million clones, roughly 95% of them singletons. CD8 cells classed as naive were CD45RO-negative and positively selected for CCR7, excluding terminally differentiated effector memory CD45RA+ cells. Germline V gene sequence: CDR1 SNHLY, CDR2 FYNNEI. Deletions cut 6 bases from V and 4 bases from J, with 18 bases between. This CDR3 has 15 residues. The sequenced sample consisted of naive CD8+ T cells from PBMCs. The receptor was derived from a man between 18 and 29 years old in good health. Some clones in this sample may be carry-over from other donors' samples. V usage is TRBV2 and J usage is TRBJ2-5; possibly TRBD2 for D (6 bases). For the CDR3, the DNA is TGTGCCAGCAGCGCTACGATGGCGGGAACAGAGACCCAGTACTTC. Amino acids: CASSATMAGTETQYF.